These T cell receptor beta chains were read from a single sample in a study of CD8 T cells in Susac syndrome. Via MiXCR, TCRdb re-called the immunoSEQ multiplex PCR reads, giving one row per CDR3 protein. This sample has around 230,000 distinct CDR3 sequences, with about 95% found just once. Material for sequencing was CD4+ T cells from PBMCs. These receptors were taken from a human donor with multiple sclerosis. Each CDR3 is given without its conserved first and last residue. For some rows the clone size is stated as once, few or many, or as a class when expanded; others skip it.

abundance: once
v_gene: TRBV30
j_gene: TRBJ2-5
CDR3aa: AWSRQGLETQY

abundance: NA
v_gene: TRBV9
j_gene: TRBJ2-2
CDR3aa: ASSALAGPTGELF

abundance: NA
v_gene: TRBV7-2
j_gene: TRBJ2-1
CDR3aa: ASSPRDGPYNEQF

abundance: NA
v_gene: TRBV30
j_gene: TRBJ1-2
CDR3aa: ARQQGARGYT

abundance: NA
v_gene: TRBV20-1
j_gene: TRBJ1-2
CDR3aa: SARAGGNNYGYT

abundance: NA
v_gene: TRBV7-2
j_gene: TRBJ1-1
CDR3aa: ASSLRAGANTEAF

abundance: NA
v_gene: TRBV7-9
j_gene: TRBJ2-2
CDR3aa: ASSGGLTGNTGELF

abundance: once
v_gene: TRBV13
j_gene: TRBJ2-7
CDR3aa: ASRASGGVYEQY

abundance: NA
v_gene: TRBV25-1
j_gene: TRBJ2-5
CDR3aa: ASSEYLGGETQY

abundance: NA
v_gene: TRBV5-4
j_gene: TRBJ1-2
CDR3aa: ASSYQRQGHGYT

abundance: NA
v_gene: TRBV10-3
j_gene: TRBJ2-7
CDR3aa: AISDPSYEQY

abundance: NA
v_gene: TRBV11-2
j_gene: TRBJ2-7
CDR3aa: ASSYGTGTFSYEQY

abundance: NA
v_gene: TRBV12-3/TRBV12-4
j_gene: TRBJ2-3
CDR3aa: ASNLQGPDTQY

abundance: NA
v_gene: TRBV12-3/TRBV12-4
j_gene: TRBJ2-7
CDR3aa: ASSKQAIYEQY

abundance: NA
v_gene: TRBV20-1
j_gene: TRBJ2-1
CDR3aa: SAGRTSGNNEQF

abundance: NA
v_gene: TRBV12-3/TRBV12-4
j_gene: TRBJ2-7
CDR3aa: ASSFGGANEQY

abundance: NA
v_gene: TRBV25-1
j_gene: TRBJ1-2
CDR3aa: ASSEEGFYGYT

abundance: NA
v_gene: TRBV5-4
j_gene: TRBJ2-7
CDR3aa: ASSSETGEQY

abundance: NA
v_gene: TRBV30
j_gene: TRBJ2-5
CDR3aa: AWRGTDRGRETQY

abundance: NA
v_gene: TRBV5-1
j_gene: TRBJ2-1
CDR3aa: ASSLVSYNEQF

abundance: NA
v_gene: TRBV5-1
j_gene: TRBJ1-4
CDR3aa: ASSSTGAVDEKLF

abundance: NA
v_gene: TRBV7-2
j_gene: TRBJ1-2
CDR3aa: ASSPMDGGYT

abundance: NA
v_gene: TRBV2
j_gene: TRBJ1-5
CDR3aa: ASSSRFSNQPQH

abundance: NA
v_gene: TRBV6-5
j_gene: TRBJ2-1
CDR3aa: ASSPSYARDVEQF

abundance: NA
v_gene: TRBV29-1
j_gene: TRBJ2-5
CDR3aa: SVTGTKQETQY

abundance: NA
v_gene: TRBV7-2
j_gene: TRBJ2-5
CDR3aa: ASSSPSPAETQY

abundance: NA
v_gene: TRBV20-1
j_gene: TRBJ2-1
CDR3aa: SAYLTSGSYNEQF

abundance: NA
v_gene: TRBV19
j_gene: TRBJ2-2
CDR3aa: ASSPTRSGELF

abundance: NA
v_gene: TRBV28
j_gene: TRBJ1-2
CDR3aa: ASSPHRALGGYT

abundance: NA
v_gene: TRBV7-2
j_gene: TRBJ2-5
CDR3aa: ASSLGVAGVTETQY

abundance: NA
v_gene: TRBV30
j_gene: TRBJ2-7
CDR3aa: AWSVVAGSYEQY

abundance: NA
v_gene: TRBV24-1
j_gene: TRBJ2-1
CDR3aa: ATSDLPRRIKLNEQF

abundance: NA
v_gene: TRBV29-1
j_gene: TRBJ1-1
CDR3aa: SVEHGGMNTEAF

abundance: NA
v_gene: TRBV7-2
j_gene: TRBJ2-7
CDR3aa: ASSLAFRVGFSYEQY

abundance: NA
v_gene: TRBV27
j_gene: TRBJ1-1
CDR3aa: ASSFFGQLNTEAF

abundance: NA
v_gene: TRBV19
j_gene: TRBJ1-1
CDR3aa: ASRQGDEAF

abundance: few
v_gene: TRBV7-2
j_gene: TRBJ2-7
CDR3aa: ASSRDSGEEY

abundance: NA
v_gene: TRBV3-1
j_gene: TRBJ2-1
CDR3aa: ASSQVWTPLYNEQF

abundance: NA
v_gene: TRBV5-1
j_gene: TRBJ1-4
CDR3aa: ASSLDVGQGEKLF

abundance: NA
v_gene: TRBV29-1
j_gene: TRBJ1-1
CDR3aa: SVEGPRSHTEAF

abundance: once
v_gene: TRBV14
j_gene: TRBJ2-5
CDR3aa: ASSPQGAEETQY

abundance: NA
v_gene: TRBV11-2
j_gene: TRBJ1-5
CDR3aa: ASSLGRNQPQH

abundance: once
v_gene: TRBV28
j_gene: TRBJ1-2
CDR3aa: ASSVQGTNYGYT

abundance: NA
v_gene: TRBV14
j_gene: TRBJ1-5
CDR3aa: ASSQDYSQPQH

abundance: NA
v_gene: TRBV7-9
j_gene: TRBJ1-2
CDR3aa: ASRTETVNYGYT